This entry describes one TCR beta chain. Its antigen is currently unknown. This entry is derived from a study of T cell responses to AZD1222 COVID-19 vaccine. Study results and limitations: The study found vaccine-associated CD4 TCRs spanning spike, dominant at 160-218 and 743-854.

Between the trimmed V and J ends, which lost 3 bases and 2 bases, there was a span of 8 bases. The CDR3 loop spans 14 amino acids. Germline V gene data show CDR1 as MNHEY and CDR2 as SMNVEV (reference sequence). Using immunoSEQ multiplex PCR, the repertoire was profiled, and TCRdb retains in-frame clones only, with some absent. The repertoire holds 90,000 or so clones, with over 75% as singletons. The sequence derives from an adult in good health. This sequence joins TRBV27 and TRBJ1-5; D gene ambiguous. This specimen was peripheral blood, taken on day 0 of AZD1222 vaccination. CDR3 nucleotide sequence: TGTGCCAGCAGTTTTGCGGGCGGCAATCAGCCCCAGCATTTT. Translation gives CASSFAGGNQPQHF.